A single sample is the source of the 12 T cell receptor beta chains below, sequenced in a study of Graves' ophthalmopathy and Graves' hyperthyroidism. Amplification from RNA transcripts yielded the TCR beta CDR3 regions. HTBI primers served in a first-round RT-PCR, which a second-round multiplex PCR followed. A single record per CDR3 protein comes from TCRdb applying MiXCR to the multiplex PCR reads. The sample consists of 200,000 to 250,000 distinct CDR3 sequences, around 50% of them appearing once. The sample consisted of peripheral blood. The receptors here all came from an adult man with Graves' ophthalmopathy.

In this sample, this clonotype turned up a few times. The rearrangement uses TRBV5-5 and TRBJ2-7; 7 bases map to TRBD2. After removal of 2 bases from V and 7 bases from J, the junction contained 9 bases not matched to a gene. This CDR3 spans 14 amino acids. The V gene's germline CDR1 is SGHKS and CDR2 YYEKEE (reference sequence). CDR3 sequence (DNA): TGTGCCAGCAGCTTCCGCGGGGGTCAGTGGGAGCAGTACTTC. This codes for CASSFRGGQWEQYF. The full variable domain, rest sourced from reference TRBV5-5 and TRBJ2-7, is DAGVTQSPTHLIKTRGQQVTLRCSPISGHKSVSWYQQVLGQGPQFIFQYYEKEERGRGNFPDRFSARQFPNYSSELNVNALLLGDSALYLCASSFRGGQWEQYFGPGTRLTVT.

This clonotype was counted ten times or more. This chain joins TRBV12-3 or TRBV12-4 and TRBJ1-2; maybe TRBD1 (6 bases). The CDR3 is 14 amino acids. V lost 8 bases to trimming and J lost 4 bases, with 17 bases between them. The CDR3 spells CASYETGTSYGYTF. The CDR3 DNA reads TGTGCCAGCTACGAGACAGGCACCTCCTATGGCTACACCTTC.

The chain's CDR3 is CASSLAGGGVQVGEAFF. CDR3 nucleotides: TGTGCCAGCAGCTTAGCGGGAGGAGGGGTGCAGGTTGGGGAAGCTTTCTTT. The chain is built from TRBV7-6 and TRBJ1-1; possibly TRBD1 for D (5 bases). V was shortened by 0 bases and J by 8 bases, with 22 bases between the two germline ends. Germline loops: CDR1 SGHVS, CDR2 FNYEAQ. The CDR3 sequence is 17 residues long.

This clonotype was found a few times. The gene calls are TRBV7-2 and TRBJ1-4; D remains unclear. The CDR3 loop spans 15 amino acids. V was trimmed by 1 base and J by 8 bases, leaving 14 bases between them. Per germline, CDR1 SGHTA and CDR2 FQGNSA. As DNA, the CDR3 is TGTGCCAGCAGCTTAGGGCAGCTCTACAAGGAAAAACTGTTTTTT. This sequence encodes CASSLGQLYKEKLFF.

This clonotype was picked up a small number of times. V and J are TRBV5-5 and TRBJ2-7; D not certain. The J call is in doubt because the DNA end fits TRBJ2-5 better. This CDR3 is 14 amino acids long. The V gene's germline CDR1 is SGHKS and CDR2 YYEKEE (reference sequence). The CDR3 coding sequence is TGTGCCAGCAGCCTCCTTCCCCTCCAAGAGACCCAGTACTTC. Its translation is CASSLLPLQETQYF.

This chain links TRBV29-1 with TRBJ1-5; D is possibly TRBD1 (5 bases). CDR3 length: 13 residues. Germline-derived CDR1 and CDR2 are SQVTM and ANQGSEA. CDR3 DNA sequence: TGCAGTGCTAAGACAGTGGGGAATCAGCCCCAGCATTTT. Its translation: CSAKTVGNQPQHF.

The chain has TRBV12-3 or TRBV12-4 and TRBJ1-2; TRBD1 agrees at 11 bases. J gave up 8 bases and V 3 bases, and 5 bases lay outside the gene matches. CDR3 length: 14 residues. The CDR3 loop is CASSLDRGRGGYTF. CDR3 coding DNA: TGTGCCAGCAGTTTGGACAGGGGGCGCGGGGGCTACACCTTC.

V and J are TRBV12-3 or TRBV12-4 and TRBJ1-1, with D unclear. CDR3 length: 13 residues. With 5 bases removed from V and 1 base from J, the gap between germline ends came to 8 bases. DNA of the CDR3: TGTGCCAGCAGTCAGCCGGGGAACACTGAAGCTTTCTTT. This sequence encodes CASSQPGNTEAFF.

This clonotype was counted between two and nine times. This rearrangement joins TRBV7-9 to TRBJ2-2; TRBD1 agrees at 8 bases. The CDR3 covers 13 residues. The germline CDR1 and CDR2 sequences are SEHNR and FQNEAQ (reference sequence). CDR3 in DNA: TGTCAAGTAGGACAGGGTAACACCGGGGAGCTGTTTTTT. It is translated as CQVGQGNTGELFF.

V gene TRBV7-2 combines with J gene TRBJ2-2; D is unclear. Germline CDR1 and CDR2: SGHTA and FQGNSA. Trimming stripped 3 bases from V and 7 bases from J, with 9 bases between. The CDR3 has 13 residues. The CDR3 DNA follows: TGTGCCAGCAGCTTCAGTACTGACGGGGAGCTGTTTTTT. This translates into CASSFSTDGELFF.

J is TRBJ2-7 and V is TRBV19, with TRBD1 matching over 10 bases. Germline V CDR1 and CDR2: LNHDA, SQIVND (reference sequence). The CDR3 runs 15 residues. After removal of 9 bases from V and 5 bases from J, the junction contained 13 bases not matched to a gene. Here the CDR3 DNA reads TGTGCCAGCAGTTCCCCGGGACAGGGGTGGAACGAGCAGTACTTC. Protein product: CASSSPGQGWNEQYF.

Points on this clonotype: The junction departs from germline at one end; a sequencing error may be responsible. The chain employs TRBV20-1 and TRBJ1-4; 10 bases agree with TRBD1. CDR1 DFQATT and CDR2 SNEGSKA come from the germline V gene (reference sequence). The length of the CDR3 is 15 residues. CDR3 residues: CSARELGTGVEKLSF. The CDR3 nucleotides read TGCAGTGCTAGAGAACTCGGGACAGGGGTCGAAAAACTGTCTTTT.